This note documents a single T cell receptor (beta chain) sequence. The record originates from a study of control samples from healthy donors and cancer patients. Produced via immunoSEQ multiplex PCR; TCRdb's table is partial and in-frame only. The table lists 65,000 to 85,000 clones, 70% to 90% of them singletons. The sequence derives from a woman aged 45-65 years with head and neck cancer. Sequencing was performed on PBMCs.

In DNA form, the CDR3 reads TGTGCCAGCAGCCAAGCGGGGGAAGGATACGAGCAGTACTTC. Its translation is CASSQAGEGYEQYF. The chain couples TRBV3-1 (or the pseudogene TRBV3-2) to TRBJ2-7, with D perhaps TRBD2 (6 bases). Germline V lookup: CDR1 LGHDT, CDR2 YNNKEL (reference sequence). Deletions cut 1 base from V and 4 bases from J, with 11 bases between. This CDR3 has 14 amino acids.